This TCR beta chain originates from a study of blood T cell repertoires in COVID-19. In the authors' workflow: Estimated nucleated cell counts came from reference gene primer amplification. Sequencing used immunoSEQ multiplex PCR; TCRdb keeps in-frame clones, though not all of them. Clone size and the V and J calls come from that table; the DNA yielded D and trimming. This table has fewer than 90,000 clones, around 86% appearing once. This CDR3 has 13 residues. In germline, CDR1 is WSHSY, CDR2 SAAADI. Losses at the gene ends were 6 bases for V and 8 bases for J; bases not matched to a gene: 9. The TCR comes from a man aged 65 to 85 with active COVID-19. Material: peripheral blood. The chain combines TRBV10-2 with TRBJ1-1; 7 bases match TRBD1. This chain's CDR3 is CASRRQGEAEAFF. CDR3 bases: TGCGCCAGCAGGCGACAGGGTGAGGCCGAAGCTTTCTTT.